This T cell receptor beta chain was captured by sequencing in a study of vaccination effects on CD4 cells after COVID-19. Assay used: immunoSEQ multiplex PCR; TCRdb lists only in-frame clones, some missing. Among about 27,000 clones, 75% to 85% were seen once, and the ten largest hold 15% to 20%. In the ViraFEST assay, antigen-specific CD4+ clonotypes were identified by expansion after peptide-pool stimulation. Isolating CD4+ T cells followed less than 12 days of culture. Confirmation by PCR established that the person had SARS-CoV-2 infection between March and December 2020. Each culture well received roughly 1.8 million PBMC. These cells were then cultured in IMDM with 9.5 to 10 IU/ml IL-2 and around 9.6 ug/ml peptides. As concerns this clone: Its cognate antigen is unknown.

CDR3 size: 14 residues. The V gene's germline CDR1 is SGDLS and CDR2 YYNGEE. Trimming removed 4 bases from V and 2 bases from J; junction bases left unmatched: 2. The sequence was obtained from a human donor who had a prior SARS-CoV-2 infection. Source: CD4+ T cells from PBMCs cultured with HCoV-NL63 spike peptides, taken before COVID-19 vaccination. This chain uses TRBV9 with TRBJ1-2; 10 nucleotides match TRBD1. CDR3 DNA sequence: TGTGCCAGCAGCTTGGGACAGGGGAACTATGGCTACACCTTC. Its translation is CASSLGQGNYGYTF.